A single sample is the source of the 19 T cell receptor beta chains below, sequenced in a study of identical twins. From the 5' RACE reads, TCRdb called clonotypes with MiXCR, one entry per CDR3 protein. The sample includes roughly 350,000 distinct CDR3 sequences, 7% to 9.5% of them seen just once. The specimen was naive T cells sorted from blood. These receptors were collected from a woman in her 50s in good health.

The chain joins TRBV5-5 to TRBJ1-1; D unclear. V dropped 0 bases and J dropped 1 base, with 10 bases sitting between them. The germline CDR1 and CDR2 sequences are SGHKS and YYEKEE (reference sequence). The CDR3 has 15 amino acids. CDR3 sequence reads: CASSLVGSGNTEAFF. As DNA, the CDR3 is TGTGCCAGCAGCTTGGTCGGGAGTGGGAACACTGAAGCTTTCTTT.

The V and J genes are TRBV7-8 and TRBJ1-1; 7 nucleotides match TRBD1. Germline CDR1 and CDR2: SGHVS and FQNEAQ. The CDR3 is made up of 10 amino acids. J was trimmed by 8 bases and V by 10 bases; bases with no gene match: 4. The CDR3 DNA sequence: TGTGCCACTTGGGACAGAGAAGCTTTCTTT. It codes for CATWDREAFF.

This clonotype has at least ten counts. CDR3 DNA: TGTGCCTCACAGGGGGGTCAAGAGACCCAGTACTTC. Amino acid sequence: CASQGGQETQYF. The rearrangement links TRBV28 to TRBJ2-5, with TRBD1 identical over 8 bases. The CDR3 runs 12 residues. Germline V CDR1 and CDR2: MDHEN, SYDVKM. V lost 11 bases to trimming and J lost 2 bases; unmatched junction nucleotides: 4.

V gene TRBV7-6 combines with J gene TRBJ2-1; no clear D. Germline-derived CDR1 and CDR2 are SGHVS and FNYEAQ. The CDR3 contains 15 residues. Trimming took 5 bases from V and 0 from J, leaving 11 bases between them. The CDR3 reads CASSQSLSSYNEQFF. The CDR3, as DNA: TGTGCCAGCAGCCAAAGTTTAAGCTCCTACAATGAGCAGTTCTTC.

This clonotype has a handful of counts. This chain uses TRBV11-2 with TRBJ1-2; the match to TRBD1 covers 7 bases. CDR1 is SGHAT and CDR2 is FQNNGV in the germline V gene. This CDR3 region has 14 residues. Losses at the gene ends were 4 bases for V and 9 bases for J; bases not matched to a gene: 11. CDR3 sequence: CASSYDDRVRSYTF. CDR3 in DNA: TGTGCCAGCAGCTACGATGACAGGGTCCGGAGCTACACCTTC. Complete variable domain (other parts from reference TRBV11-2 and TRBJ1-2): EAGVAQSPRYKIIEKRQSVAFWCNPISGHATLYWYQQILGQGPKLLIQFQNNGVVDDSQLPKDRFSAERLKGVDSTLKIQPAKLEDSAVYLCASSYDDRVRSYTFGSGTRLTVV.

Ten or more counts support this clonotype. This chain connects TRBV18 to TRBJ1-1; D gene uncertain. V lost 3 bases to trimming and J lost 0 bases, with 11 bases between them. This CDR3 contains 15 residues. The germline gives CDR1 KGHSH, CDR2 LQKENI. As DNA, the CDR3 is TGTGCCAGCTCACCGAACTTCGGTATGAACACTGAAGCTTTCTTT. This encodes CASSPNFGMNTEAFF.

On this clonotype itself: This sequence may be a read error, since a much larger clone differs from it by one base. The chain links TRBV20-1 to TRBJ2-1; 8 bases fit TRBD2. Germline loops: CDR1 DFQATT, CDR2 SNEGSKA (reference sequence). The CDR3 covers 15 residues. CDR3 region: CSATVYSAGVNDQFF. The CDR3 DNA reads as TGCAGTGCCACCGTTTATTCAGCGGGAGTTAATGACCAGTTCTTC.

This clonotype was counted between two and nine times. The rearrangement uses TRBV6-5 and TRBJ2-7; 12 bases match TRBD2. Germline CDR1 is MNHEY and CDR2 is SVGAGI. The CDR3 runs to 15 residues. J lost 8 bases, V lost 2 bases, and 7 bases had no gene match. CDR3 in amino acids: CASSYTSSGRAKQYF. The CDR3 coding sequence is TGTGCCAGCAGTTACACCTCTAGCGGGAGGGCGAAGCAGTACTTC.

The J gene is TRBJ1-2, the V gene TRBV10-3, with 7 nucleotides matching TRBD1. The CDR3 runs 13 residues. Trimming at V came to 3 bases and at J to 8 bases, leaving 6 bases not matched to a gene. Looked up from germline, CDR1 is ENHRY and CDR2 is SYGVKD. CDR3: CAISDTGEGGYTF. As DNA, the CDR3 is TGTGCCATCAGTGATACAGGGGAGGGCGGCTACACCTTC.

The chain joins TRBV20-1 to TRBJ2-3, with TRBD2 matching over 13 bases. The CDR3 runs 15 residues. V lost 6 bases to trimming and J lost 4 bases; unmatched junction nucleotides: 7. Germline CDR1 is DFQATT and CDR2 is SNEGSKA (reference sequence). In DNA form, the CDR3 reads TGCAGTGCCAAGAGAGGACTAGCGGGAGCAGATACGCAGTATTTT. Translation gives CSAKRGLAGADTQYF.

This clonotype appeared a few times. The chain has TRBV20-1 and TRBJ2-7; TRBD2 aligns across 13 bases. The CDR3 spans 14 residues. CDR1 DFQATT and CDR2 SNEGSKA come from the germline V gene (reference sequence). With V trimmed by 6 bases and J by 0 bases, 2 bases remained unmatched. The CDR3 loop reads CSAGTSGISYEQYF. In nucleotides, the CDR3 is TGCAGTGCGGGGACTAGCGGGATCTCCTACGAGCAGTACTTC.

This chain joins TRBV30 and TRBJ1-3; D is undetermined. This CDR3 contains 13 residues. V was cut by 3 bases and J by 6 bases, with 12 bases left in between. Germline CDR1 GTSNPN, CDR2 SVGIG (reference sequence). CDR3 region: CAWSMDSENTIYF. The CDR3 DNA reads TGTGCCTGGAGCATGGATTCGGAAAACACCATATATTTT. Full variable domain (rest looked up from reference TRBV30 and TRBJ1-3): SQTIHQWPATLVQPVGSPLSLECTVEGTSNPNLYWYRQAAGRGLQLLFYSVGIGQISSEVPQNLSASRPQDRQFILSSKKLLLSDSGFYLCAWSMDSENTIYFGEGSWLTVV.

This clonotype was seen more than once but under ten times. The V and J genes are TRBV20-1 and TRBJ2-7, with a weak D call TRBD2 (7 bases). Between the trimmed V and J ends, which lost 2 bases and 6 bases, there was a span of 11 bases. Germline V CDR1 and CDR2: DFQATT, SNEGSKA (reference sequence). The CDR3 contains 12 residues. CDR3 coding DNA: TGCAGTGCTAGAAGGGGGGGTCTCGAGCAGTACTTC. Translated, it gives CSARRGGLEQYF.

The chain uses TRBV11-2 and TRBJ1-2, with D maybe TRBD1 (5 bases). Per germline, CDR1 SGHAT and CDR2 FQNNGV. V was trimmed by 3 bases and J by 4 bases, leaving 15 bases between them. The CDR3 is 15 residues long. This CDR3 is CASSLRGDSLYGYTF. CDR3 coding DNA: TGTGCCAGCAGCTTGCGGGGAGACAGCCTCTATGGCTACACCTTC. Using reference TRBV11-2 and TRBJ1-2 for the parts outside the CDR3, the full variable domain is EAGVAQSPRYKIIEKRQSVAFWCNPISGHATLYWYQQILGQGPKLLIQFQNNGVVDDSQLPKDRFSAERLKGVDSTLKIQPAKLEDSAVYLCASSLRGDSLYGYTFGSGTRLTVV.

This clonotype showed up just a few times. The chain couples TRBV5-1 to TRBJ1-1, with D possibly being TRBD1 (6 bases). The CDR3 covers 14 residues. Germline V CDR1 and CDR2: SGHRS, YFSETQ. The V end lost 0 bases, the J end lost 4 bases, and 10 bases lay between the germline ends. The CDR3 spells CASSLARRGTEAFF. CDR3 DNA sequence: TGCGCCAGCAGCTTGGCCCGCAGGGGCACTGAAGCTTTCTTT.

This clonotype was detected a few times. The gene calls are TRBV20-1 and TRBJ2-7; D is perhaps TRBD2 (6 bases). V lost 6 bases and J lost 2, with 17 bases in between. Germline values: CDR1 DFQATT, CDR2 SNEGSKA (reference sequence). The CDR3 loop spans 14 amino acids. The chain's CDR3 is CSAGETGEAYEQYF. The CDR3 nucleotides are TGCAGTGCGGGGGAGACGGGAGAGGCCTACGAGCAGTACTTC.

This clonotype was recorded a few times. The chain recombines TRBV15 with TRBJ2-3; tentatively, D is TRBD1 (7 bases). This CDR3 has 17 amino acids. CDR1 and CDR2 from the germline V gene are LNHNV and YYDKDF (reference sequence). V was pared by 1 base and J by 4 bases, with 18 bases between. The chain's CDR3 is CATSRGGGRGKADTQYF. Here the CDR3 DNA reads TGTGCCACCAGCAGAGGGGGAGGCAGGGGGAAGGCAGATACGCAGTATTTT.

The table lists this clonotype with a few counts. The V call is TRBV7-2, the J call TRBJ2-7; no firm D call. Germline V gene lookup returns CDR1 SGHTA and CDR2 FQGNSA. The CDR3 is 15 amino acids. V was pared by 5 bases and J by 0 bases, with 14 bases between. The CDR3 coding sequence is TGTGCCAGCAGCGATGGACGGGTACCCTCCTACGAGCAGTACTTC. This translates into CASSDGRVPSYEQYF. The complete variable domain, with remaining parts taken from reference TRBV7-2 and TRBJ2-7, reads GAGVSQSPSNKVTEKGKDVELRCDPISGHTALYWYRQSLGQGLEFLIYFQGNSAPDKSGLPSDRFSAERTGGSVSTLTIQRTQQEDSAVYLCASSDGRVPSYEQYFGPGTRLTVT.

This clonotype was counted only a few times. The V gene is TRBV3-1, the J gene TRBJ1-5; D ambiguous. Trimming took off 1 base at V and 0 bases at J, with 4 bases between the two ends. This CDR3 region has 14 residues. CDR1 and CDR2 (germline): LGHDT, YNNKEL (reference sequence). This CDR3 is CASSQVYSNQPQHF. DNA for the CDR3: TGTGCCAGCAGCCAAGTTTATAGCAATCAGCCCCAGCATTTT. The whole variable domain, filled in from reference TRBV3-1 and TRBJ1-5, reads DTAVSQTPKYLVTQMGNDKSIKCEQNLGHDTMYWYKQDSKKFLKIMFSYNNKELIINETVPNRFSPKSPDKAHLNLHINSLELGDSAVYFCASSQVYSNQPQHFGDGTRLSIL.